These T cell receptor beta chains were read from a single sample in a study of blood T cell repertoires in COVID-19. Data came from immunoSEQ multiplex PCR; TCRdb stores just in-frame clones and leaves some out. The sample lists about 30,000 clones; 85% to 90% were seen once. Material for sequencing was peripheral blood. The receptors shown here come from a human donor in a cohort sampled during active COVID-19. Each CDR3 is given with its conserved first and last residue. The order of the fields is J gene, V gene, clone size, D gene, CDR3 DNA, CDR3 protein. The D gene is left open where the match is weak. Part of the rows lack a size; the others show once, few, many or a class for expanded clones.

TRBJ2-4	TRBV6-5	few	-	TGTGCCAGCAGGTCTTCGGGGAACATTCAGTACTTC	CASRSSGNIQYF
TRBJ1-4	TRBV30	-	TRBD1	TGTGCCTGGAGTCCCGACAGGGCCGAAAAACTGTTTTTT	CAWSPDRAEKLFF
TRBJ2-5	TRBV9	-	TRBD2	TGTGCCAGCAGCGTACTAGCGGGGGGGGGTGAGACCCAGTACTTC	CASSVLAGGGETQYF
TRBJ2-1	TRBV3-1/TRBV3-2	-	TRBD2	TGTGCCAGCAGCCGGGCCAGCGGGAACTACAATGAGCAGTTCTTC	CASSRASGNYNEQFF
TRBJ2-3	TRBV9	once	-	TGTGCCAGCAGCGTAGCTGGGGGCTACGGGGATACGCAGTATTTT	CASSVAGGYGDTQYF
TRBJ2-3	TRBV20-1	once	-	TGCAGTGCTAGAGATCCTAGAGCGCAGTATTTT	CSARDPRAQYF
TRBJ1-1	TRBV10-1	-	TRBD1	TGCGCCAGCAGTGTCACAGGGGGCACTGAAGCTTTCTTT	CASSVTGGTEAFF
TRBJ1-3	TRBV6-5	-	-	TGTGCCAGCACGCGGCAAGGCGGAAACACCATATATTTT	CASTRQGGNTIYF
TRBJ2-5	TRBV5-1	-	-	TGCGCCAGCAGCTTGGCCCGCCAAGAGACCCAGTACTTC	CASSLARQETQYF
TRBJ2-1	TRBV3-1/TRBV3-2	-	-	TGTGCCAGCAGCCAAAGGAGGTCAAGCGGTTTCAGCTCCTACAATGAGCAGTTCTTC	CASSQRRSSGFSSYNEQFF
TRBJ1-4	TRBV6-5	-	-	TGTGCCAGCAGTTCTTTCCGGGCAACTAATGAAAAACTGTTTTTT	CASSSFRATNEKLFF
TRBJ2-1	TRBV6-5	-	-	TGTGCCAGCTTAGAAACAGGGACCAATGAGCAGTTCTTC	CASLETGTNEQFF
TRBJ2-3	TRBV9	-	-	TGTGCCAGCAGCGTAGATGAGGGCACAGATACGCAGTATTTT	CASSVDEGTDTQYF
TRBJ2-7	TRBV10-1	-	TRBD2	TGCGCCAGCACAGGACTAGCGGGGCTGGAGCAGTACTTC	CASTGLAGLEQYF
TRBJ1-6	TRBV10-3	-	-	TGTGCCATCAGTGGACAGTATAATTCACCCCTCCACTTT	CAISGQYNSPLHF
TRBJ1-1	TRBV7-8	-	-	TGTGCCAGCAGCCTCCCCTTTGGGAGCACTGAAGCTTTCTTT	CASSLPFGSTEAFF
TRBJ2-7	TRBV5-8	-	TRBD1	TGTGCCAGCAGCAGCTACAGGGGCTCCTACGAGCAGTACTTC	CASSSYRGSYEQYF
TRBJ2-5	TRBV5-1	-	TRBD2	TGCGCCAGCAGCTATAACGGGGGGGCCCTCCAAGAGACCCAGTACTTC	CASSYNGGALQETQYF
TRBJ2-2	TRBV6-1	-	TRBD1	TGTGCCAGCAGTGATAGGGGACAGTCCAACACCGGGGAGCTGTTTTTT	CASSDRGQSNTGELFF
TRBJ1-2	TRBV3-1/TRBV3-2	-	TRBD1	TGTGCCAGCAGCCAAGCACCCTCCGGGACAGGCTATGGCTACACCTTC	CASSQAPSGTGYGYTF
TRBJ2-1	TRBV11-3	few	-	TGTGCCAGCAGCGTGGGCGGGGGCAGGAATGAGCAGTTCTTC	CASSVGGGRNEQFF
TRBJ2-1	TRBV7-9	-	TRBD1	TGTGCCAGCAGCGAGGGGTTGGGGACAGGAGACAATGAGCAGTTCTTC	CASSEGLGTGDNEQFF
TRBJ2-7	TRBV7-6	few	-	TGTGCCAGCAGCCGAGGCTACGAGCAGTACTTC	CASSRGYEQYF
TRBJ2-2	TRBV24-1	-	TRBD1	TGTGCCACCAGTGACGACAGGGGGCCCGGGGAGCTGTTTTTT	CATSDDRGPGELFF
TRBJ1-2	TRBV19	-	-	TGTGCCAGTAGTATATTGGAGTTTTCGTCTAACTATGGCTACACCTTC	CASSILEFSSNYGYTF
TRBJ1-4	TRBV6-2/TRBV6-3	once	-	TGTGCCAGCAGTTACGCGGGGGTATCTGAGCAAAAACTGTTTTTT	CASSYAGVSEQKLFF
TRBJ1-1	TRBV5-1	-	-	TGCGCCAGCACCACGGACAGCTCTCTGAACACTGAAGCTTTCTTT	CASTTDSSLNTEAFF
TRBJ2-7	TRBV24-1	-	TRBD1	TGTGCCACCAGGGACTTTTTGAGGGGGCCTTGCGAGCAGTACTTC	CATRDFLRGPCEQYF
TRBJ2-3	TRBV6-5	-	TRBD1	TGTGCCAGCAGGGTACGACAGGGGTTCACAGATACGCAGTATTTT	CASRVRQGFTDTQYF
TRBJ1-1	TRBV5-1	-	TRBD1	TGCGCCAGCAGCTCCCGGACAGGGACGAACACTGAAGCTTTCTTT	CASSSRTGTNTEAFF
TRBJ2-3	TRBV9	-	TRBD2	TGTGCCAGCAGCGTAGTAGCGGGGGGCACAGATACGCAGTATTTT	CASSVVAGGTDTQYF
TRBJ2-2	TRBV4-1	few	TRBD2	TGCGCCAGCAGCCATACACGGACTAGCGGGGGGCCGTTCGGCGGGGAGCTGTTTTTT	CASSHTRTSGGPFGGELFF
TRBJ1-4	TRBV5-1	-	TRBD1	TGCGCCAGCAGCCCCGGGACAGGCCCCTCAACTAATGAAAAACTGTTTTTT	CASSPGTGPSTNEKLFF
TRBJ2-3	TRBV4-1	-	TRBD2	TGCGCCAGCAGCCATCAAACTAGCGGGGGGGCCCTGGGAGATACGCAGTATTTT	CASSHQTSGGALGDTQYF
TRBJ1-2	TRBV5-8	-	-	TGTGCCAGCAGCGTCGGACAGTTCTATGGCTACACCTTC	CASSVGQFYGYTF
TRBJ2-5	TRBV11-2	-	TRBD1	TGTGCCAGCAGCGGGTGGGACAGGGGGGCCCAAGAGACCCAGTACTTC	CASSGWDRGAQETQYF
TRBJ2-3	TRBV6-2/TRBV6-3	-	-	TGTGCCAGCAGTGGCAGGGTTCCAGATACGCAGTATTTT	CASSGRVPDTQYF
TRBJ2-3	TRBV5-5	-	-	TGTGCCAGCAGCCTGGACGGGGGCACAGATACGCAGTATTTT	CASSLDGGTDTQYF
TRBJ1-5	TRBV3-1/TRBV3-2	-	TRBD1	TGTGCCAGCAGCGACAGGGGAAGGAGCAATCAGCCCCAGCATTTT	CASSDRGRSNQPQHF
TRBJ1-1	TRBV5-1	-	TRBD1	TGCGCCAGCAGCCCATACAGACAGGGGGGTAAGACTGAAGCTTTCTTT	CASSPYRQGGKTEAFF
TRBJ1-6	TRBV5-6	few	TRBD1	TGTGCCAGCAGACGCCGGGACAGGGATAATTCACCCCTCCACTTT	CASRRRDRDNSPLHF